This T cell receptor beta chain was captured by sequencing in a study of OX40 agonist ivuxolimab in advanced cancers. Study summary: Patients got intravenous ivuxolimab at 0.01 to 10 mg/kg every 2 weeks. Partial responses occurred in Three dose-escalation patients, one with hepatocellular carcinoma and two with cutaneous melanoma. Allowance was made for prior anti-PD-1, anti-PD-L1 or anti-CTLA-4 therapy, and 40% to 45% had some.

The data were produced by immunoSEQ multiplex PCR, yet TCRdb's version contains in-frame clones alone and is incomplete. The data contain tens of thousands of clones, 90% of them singletons. Germline CDR1 SGHTA, CDR2 FQGNSA. CDR3 size: 17 residues. The ends lost 4 bases at V and 7 bases at J; junction bases unmatched: 11. Blood was sampled at baseline, cycle 4 day 1, and cycle 7 day 1. The sample here was CD4+ or CD8+ T cells sorted from blood, taken in a trial of the OX40 agonist ivuxolimab. This receptor was identified in an adult with an advanced solid tumor such as melanoma, head and neck, liver or kidney cancer. The rearrangement joins TRBV7-2 to TRBJ1-6; TRBD1 agrees at 9 bases. Here the CDR3 DNA reads TGTGCCAGCAGCTCACGAACAGGGGGCAATGCGAATTCACCCCTCCACTTT. It translates to CASSSRTGGNANSPLHF.